This TCR beta chain was obtained from a study of cytomegalovirus exposure and HLA in healthy donors. Study-wide points: Testing in vitro showed three CMV-associated chains specific for CMV antigens. Some V segments (TRBV6-2 and TRBV6-3 among them) were excluded as indistinguishable.

PCR involved 60 Vbeta and 13 Jbeta primers. TCRdb's copy holds only in-frame clones and misses some; the assay was immunoSEQ multiplex PCR. Here the sample spans a few hundred thousand clones, 70% to 90% being singletons. From germline, CDR1 is SGHTA and CDR2 FQGNSA. V lost 4 bases to trimming and J lost 8 bases; unmatched junction nucleotides: 6. CDR3 length: 16 amino acids. About this clone: Its antigen is undetermined.

The sequenced material came from PBMCs. This TCR was sampled from a woman aged 40 to 49 in good health and CMV-seropositive. The chain joins TRBV7-2 to TRBJ2-4; 15 bases are a match to TRBD2. CDR3 residues: CASSSRTSGRGDIQYF. The CDR3 DNA sequence: TGTGCCAGCAGCTCAAGGACTAGCGGGAGGGGGGACATTCAGTACTTC.